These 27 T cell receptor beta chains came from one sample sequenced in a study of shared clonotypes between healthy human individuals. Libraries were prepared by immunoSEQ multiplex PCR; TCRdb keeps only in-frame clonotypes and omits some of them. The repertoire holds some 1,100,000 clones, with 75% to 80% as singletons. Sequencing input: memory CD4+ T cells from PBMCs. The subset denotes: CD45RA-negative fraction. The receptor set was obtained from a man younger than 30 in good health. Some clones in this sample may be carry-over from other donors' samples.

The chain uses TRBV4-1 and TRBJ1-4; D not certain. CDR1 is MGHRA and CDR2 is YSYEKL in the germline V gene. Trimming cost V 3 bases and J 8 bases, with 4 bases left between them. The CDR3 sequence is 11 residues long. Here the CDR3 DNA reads TGCGCCAGCAGCCAGAACGAAAAACTGTTTTTT. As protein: CASSQNEKLFF.

CDR3 loop: CASSRTLQGEQYF. CDR3 nucleotides: TGTGCCAGCAGCCGAACCCTTCAGGGGGAGCAGTACTTC. The rearrangement uses TRBV7-2 and TRBJ2-7, with TRBD1 as a possible D gene (6 bases). V dropped 5 bases and J dropped 7 bases, with 15 bases sitting between them. From germline, CDR1 is SGHTA and CDR2 FQGNSA. The CDR3 runs 13 residues.

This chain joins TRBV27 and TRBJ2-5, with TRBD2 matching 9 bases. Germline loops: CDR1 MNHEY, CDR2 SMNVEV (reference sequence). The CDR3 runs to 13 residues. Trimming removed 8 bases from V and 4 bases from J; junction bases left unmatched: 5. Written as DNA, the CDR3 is TGTGCCAGCCGACGGCGGGGGGGAGAGACCCAGTACTTC. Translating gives CASRRRGGETQYF.

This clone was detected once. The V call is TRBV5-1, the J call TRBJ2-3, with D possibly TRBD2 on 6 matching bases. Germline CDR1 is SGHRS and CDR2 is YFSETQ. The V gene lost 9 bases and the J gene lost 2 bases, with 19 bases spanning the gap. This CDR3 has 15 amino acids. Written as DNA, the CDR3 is TGCGCCACCGCGACTCTACCGGGAGTCACAGATACGCAGTATTTT. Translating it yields CATATLPGVTDTQYF.

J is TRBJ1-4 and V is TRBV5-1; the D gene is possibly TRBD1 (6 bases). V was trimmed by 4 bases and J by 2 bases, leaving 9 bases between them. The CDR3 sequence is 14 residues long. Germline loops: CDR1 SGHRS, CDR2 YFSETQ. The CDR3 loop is CASSQGGTNEKLFF. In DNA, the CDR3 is TGCGCCAGCAGCCAAGGGGGGACTAATGAAAAACTGTTTTTT. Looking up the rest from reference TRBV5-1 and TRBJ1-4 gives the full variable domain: KAGVTQTPRYLIKTRGQQVTLSCSPISGHRSVSWYQQTPGQGLQFLFEYFSETQRNKGNFPGRFSGRQFSNSRSEMNVSTLELGDSALYLCASSQGGTNEKLFFGSGTQLSVL.

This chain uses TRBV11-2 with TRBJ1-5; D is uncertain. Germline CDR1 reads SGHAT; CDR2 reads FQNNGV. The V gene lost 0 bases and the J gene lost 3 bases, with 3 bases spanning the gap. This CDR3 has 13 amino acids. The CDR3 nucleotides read TGTGCCAGCAGCTTAGACCACAATCAGCCCCAGCATTTT. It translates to CASSLDHNQPQHF.

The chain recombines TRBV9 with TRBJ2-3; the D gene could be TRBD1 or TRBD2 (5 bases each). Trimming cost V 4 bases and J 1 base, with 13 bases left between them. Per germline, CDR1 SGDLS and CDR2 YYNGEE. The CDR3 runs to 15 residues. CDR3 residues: CASSPSWDGTDTQYF. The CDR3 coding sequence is TGTGCCAGCAGCCCATCCTGGGACGGCACAGATACGCAGTATTTT.

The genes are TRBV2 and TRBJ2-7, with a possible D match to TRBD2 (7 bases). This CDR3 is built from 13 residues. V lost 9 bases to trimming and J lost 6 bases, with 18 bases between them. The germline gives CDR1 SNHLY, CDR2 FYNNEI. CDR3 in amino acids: CARRGRGNSEQYF. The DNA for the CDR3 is TGTGCCAGGCGGGGGCGAGGGAATAGCGAGCAGTACTTC.

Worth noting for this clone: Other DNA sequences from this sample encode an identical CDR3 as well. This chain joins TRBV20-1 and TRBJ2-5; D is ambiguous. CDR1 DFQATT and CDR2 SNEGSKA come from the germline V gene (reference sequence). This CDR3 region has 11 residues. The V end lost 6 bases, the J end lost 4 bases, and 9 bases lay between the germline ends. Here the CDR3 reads CSAGPGETQYF. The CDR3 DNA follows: TGCAGTGCCGGCCCCGGAGAGACCCAGTACTTC.

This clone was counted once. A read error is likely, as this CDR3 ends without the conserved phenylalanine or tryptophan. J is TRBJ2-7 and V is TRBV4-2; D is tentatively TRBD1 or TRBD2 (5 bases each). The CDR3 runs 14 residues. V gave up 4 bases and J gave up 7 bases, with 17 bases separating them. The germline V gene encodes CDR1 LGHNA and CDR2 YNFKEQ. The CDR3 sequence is CASSPPGRSPEQYS. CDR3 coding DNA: TGTGCCAGCAGCCCACCGGGACGATCCCCGGAGCAGTACTCC.

In nucleotides, the CDR3 is TGCGCCAGCAGCTTCAACCAGGGGGGGATCGACACTGAAGCTTTCTTT. Amino acid sequence: CASSFNQGGIDTEAFF. The genes are TRBV5-1 and TRBJ1-1; 7 bases are shared with TRBD1. V shed 2 bases, J shed 3 bases, and the junction held 10 bases outside the gene matches. CDR1 is SGHRS and CDR2 is YFSETQ in the germline V gene. The CDR3 is 16 amino acids.

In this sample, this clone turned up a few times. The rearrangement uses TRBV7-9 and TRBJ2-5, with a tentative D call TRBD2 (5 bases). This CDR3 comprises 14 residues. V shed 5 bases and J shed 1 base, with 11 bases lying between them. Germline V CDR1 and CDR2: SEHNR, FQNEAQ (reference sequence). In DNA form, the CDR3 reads TGTGCCAGCAGCCCTACGGGGTCCCAAGAGACCCAGTACTTC. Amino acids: CASSPTGSQETQYF.

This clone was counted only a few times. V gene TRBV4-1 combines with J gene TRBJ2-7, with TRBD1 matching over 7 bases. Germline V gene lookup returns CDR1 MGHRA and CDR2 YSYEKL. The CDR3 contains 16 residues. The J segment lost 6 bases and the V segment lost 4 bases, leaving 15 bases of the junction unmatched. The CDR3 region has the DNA TGCGCCAGCAGCCCAGGAACGACAGGGACGGGGAGCGAGCAGTACTTC. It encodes CASSPGTTGTGSEQYF.

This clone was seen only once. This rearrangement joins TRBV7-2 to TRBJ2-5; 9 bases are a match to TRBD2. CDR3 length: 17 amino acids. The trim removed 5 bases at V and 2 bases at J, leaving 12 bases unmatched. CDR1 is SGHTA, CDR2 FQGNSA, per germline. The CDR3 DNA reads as TGTGCCAGCAGCCCACCTAGCGGGACGCCTCTTCAAGAGACCCAGTACTTC. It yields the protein CASSPPSGTPLQETQYF.

The CDR3 protein is CASRIPPNTGELFF. CDR3 DNA: TGTGCCAGCCGGATTCCTCCGAACACCGGGGAGCTGTTTTTT. This sequence joins TRBV7-9 and TRBJ2-2; D is ambiguous. CDR1 and CDR2 from the germline V gene are SEHNR and FQNEAQ (reference sequence). Between the trimmed V and J ends, which lost 8 bases and 0 bases, there was a span of 10 bases. The CDR3 consists of 14 residues.

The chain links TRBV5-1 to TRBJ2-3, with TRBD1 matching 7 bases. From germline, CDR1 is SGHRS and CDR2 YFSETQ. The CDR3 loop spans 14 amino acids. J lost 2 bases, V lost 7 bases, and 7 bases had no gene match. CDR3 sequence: CASHRDRHTDTQYF. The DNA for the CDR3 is TGCGCCAGCCACCGGGACAGACACACAGATACGCAGTATTTT.

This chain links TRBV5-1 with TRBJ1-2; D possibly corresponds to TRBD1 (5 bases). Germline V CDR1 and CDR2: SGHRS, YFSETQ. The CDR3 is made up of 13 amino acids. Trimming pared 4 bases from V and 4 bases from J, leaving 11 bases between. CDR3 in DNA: TGCGCCAGCAGCGGGACTCCGGGCTATGGCTACACCTTC. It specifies CASSGTPGYGYTF.

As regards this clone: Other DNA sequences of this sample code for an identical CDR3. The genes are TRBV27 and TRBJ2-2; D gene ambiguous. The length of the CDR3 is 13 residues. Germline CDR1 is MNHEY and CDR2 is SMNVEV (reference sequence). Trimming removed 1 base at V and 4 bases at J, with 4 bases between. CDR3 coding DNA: TGTGCCAGCAGTTTATTAGGCACCGGGGAGCTGTTTTTT. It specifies CASSLLGTGELFF.

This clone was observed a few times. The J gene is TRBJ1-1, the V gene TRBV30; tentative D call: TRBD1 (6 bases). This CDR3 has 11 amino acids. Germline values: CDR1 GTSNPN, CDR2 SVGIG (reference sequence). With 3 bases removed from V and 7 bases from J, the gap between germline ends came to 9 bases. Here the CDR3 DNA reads TGTGCCTGGAGGGGGGCGGTTGAAGCTTTCTTT. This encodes CAWRGAVEAFF. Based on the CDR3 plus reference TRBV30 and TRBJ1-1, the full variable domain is SQTIHQWPATLVQPVGSPLSLECTVEGTSNPNLYWYRQAAGRGLQLLFYSVGIGQISSEVPQNLSASRPQDRQFILSSKKLLLSDSGFYLCAWRGAVEAFFGQGTRLTVV.

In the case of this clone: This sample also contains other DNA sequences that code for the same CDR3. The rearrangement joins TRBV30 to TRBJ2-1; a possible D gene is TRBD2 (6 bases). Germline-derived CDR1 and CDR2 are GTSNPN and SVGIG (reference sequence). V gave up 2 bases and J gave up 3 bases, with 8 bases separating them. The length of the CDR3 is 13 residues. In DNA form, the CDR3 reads TGTGCCTGGAGTCCGGGACTCTACAATGAGCAGTTCTTC. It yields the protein CAWSPGLYNEQFF.

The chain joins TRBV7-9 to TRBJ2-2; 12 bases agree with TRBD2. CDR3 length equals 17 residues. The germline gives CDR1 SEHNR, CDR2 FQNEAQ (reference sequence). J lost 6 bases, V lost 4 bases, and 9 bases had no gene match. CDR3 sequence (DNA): TGTGCCAGCAGCTCACGGGGACTAGCGGGCCTTTCCGGGGAGCTGTTTTTT. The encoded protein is CASSSRGLAGLSGELFF.

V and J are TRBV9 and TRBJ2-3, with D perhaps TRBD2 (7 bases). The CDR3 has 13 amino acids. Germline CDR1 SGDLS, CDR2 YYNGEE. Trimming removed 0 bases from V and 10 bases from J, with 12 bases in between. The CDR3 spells CASSVEGGSPQYF. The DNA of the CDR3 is TGTGCCAGCAGCGTAGAGGGGGGGAGCCCGCAGTATTTT.

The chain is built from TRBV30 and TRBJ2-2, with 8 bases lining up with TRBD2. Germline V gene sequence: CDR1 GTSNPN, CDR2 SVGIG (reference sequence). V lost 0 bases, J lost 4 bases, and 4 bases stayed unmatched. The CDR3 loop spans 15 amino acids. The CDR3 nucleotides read TGTGCCTGGAGTGTACCCGGGAGGGTCACCGGGGAGCTGTTTTTT. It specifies CAWSVPGRVTGELFF.

CDR3 in DNA: TGTGCCAGCAGCTTAGTAGGGACAGGGAGAGGTGAGCAGTTCTTC. This encodes CASSLVGTGRGEQFF. The rearrangement uses TRBV7-2 and TRBJ2-1; 9 bases fit TRBD1. J gave up 9 bases and V 1 base, and 7 bases lay outside the gene matches. This CDR3 has 15 amino acids. The germline CDR1 and CDR2 sequences are SGHTA and FQGNSA.

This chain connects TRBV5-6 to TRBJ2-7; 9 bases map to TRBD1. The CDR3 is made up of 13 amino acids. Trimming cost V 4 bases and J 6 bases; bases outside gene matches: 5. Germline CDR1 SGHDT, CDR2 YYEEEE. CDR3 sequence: CASSIDRGGEQYF. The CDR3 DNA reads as TGTGCCAGCAGCATAGACAGGGGGGGCGAGCAGTACTTC.

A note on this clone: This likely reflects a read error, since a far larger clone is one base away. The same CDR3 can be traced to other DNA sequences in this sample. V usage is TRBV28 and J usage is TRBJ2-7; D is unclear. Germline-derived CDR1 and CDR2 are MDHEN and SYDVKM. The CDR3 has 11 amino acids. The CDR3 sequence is CASSWTYEQYF. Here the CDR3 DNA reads TGTGCCAGCAGTTGGACCTACGAGCAGTATTTC.

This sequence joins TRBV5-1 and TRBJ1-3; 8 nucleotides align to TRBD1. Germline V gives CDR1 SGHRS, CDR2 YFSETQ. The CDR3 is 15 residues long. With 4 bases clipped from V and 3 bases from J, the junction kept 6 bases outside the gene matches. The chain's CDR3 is CASSDAGGSGNTIYF. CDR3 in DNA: TGCGCCAGCAGCGACGCAGGGGGCAGTGGAAACACCATATATTTT.